What follows are 12 T cell receptor beta chains derived from one specimen sequenced in a study of beta chain features in type 1 diabetes. What was sequenced were expressed TCRB transcripts, since all of the isolated RNA had been reverse transcribed. TCRdb's copy holds only in-frame clones and misses some; the assay was immunoSEQ multiplex PCR. The sample lists about 900,000 clones; under 20% were seen once. The sequenced sample was naive CD4+ T cells from blood. The receptor set was obtained from a woman under 30 in good health.

In this sample, this clone turned up a few times. This chain joins TRBV7-9 and TRBJ2-7, with 14 positions matching TRBD2. Germline-derived CDR1 and CDR2 are SEHNR and FQNEAQ (reference sequence). There are 17 residues in the CDR3. The junction had 10 bases not matched to a gene; V was cut back by 3 bases and J by 6 bases. CDR3 in amino acids: CASSFSPGTSGSGEQYF. In nucleotides, the CDR3 is TGTGCCAGCAGCTTCTCCCCCGGGACTAGCGGGAGTGGCGAGCAGTACTTC.

The sample holds a few counts of this clone. The chain joins TRBV29-1 to TRBJ2-5; D gene unclear. V lost 4 bases and J 1 base, leaving 16 bases between the germline ends. Germline CDR1 SQVTM, CDR2 ANQGSEA. This CDR3 is built from 15 residues. The CDR3 reads CSVGSRAGGQETQYF. CDR3 DNA: TGCAGCGTTGGATCACGGGCAGGCGGCCAAGAGACCCAGTACTTC.

This chain connects TRBV4-3 to TRBJ2-7; TRBD2 matches at 11 bases. CDR1 and CDR2 (germline): LGHNA, YSLEER. The V and J ends lost 0 bases and 4 bases, in that order; junction bases with no gene match: 5. This CDR3 is built from 16 residues. For the CDR3, the DNA is TGCGCCAGCAGCCAAGAGGGGCTAGCGGGAGGATACGAGCAGTACTTC. Its translation: CASSQEGLAGGYEQYF.

This clone was detected a few times. This chain joins TRBV10-3 and TRBJ2-5; TRBD2 matches at 13 bases. Trimming cost V 10 bases and J 5 bases; bases outside gene matches: 10. From germline, CDR1 is ENHRY and CDR2 SYGVKD. The length of the CDR3 is 15 residues. CDR3 amino acids: CATSGLAGVGETQYF. CDR3 in DNA: TGTGCCACTTCCGGACTAGCGGGAGTAGGGGAGACCCAGTACTTC.

The chain couples TRBV5-5 to TRBJ2-7, with D possibly being TRBD1 or TRBD2 (5 bases each). Germline V gives CDR1 SGHKS, CDR2 YYEKEE (reference sequence). This CDR3 spans 15 amino acids. Trimming took off 4 bases at V and 1 base at J, with 15 bases between the two ends. The CDR3 sequence: CASSASGTSSYEQYF. The CDR3 DNA reads as TGTGCCAGCAGCGCGTCCGGGACGTCTTCCTACGAGCAGTACTTC. Complete variable domain (other parts from reference TRBV5-5 and TRBJ2-7): DAGVTQSPTHLIKTRGQQVTLRCSPISGHKSVSWYQQVLGQGPQFIFQYYEKEERGRGNFPDRFSARQFPNYSSELNVNALLLGDSALYLCASSASGTSSYEQYFGPGTRLTVT.

The chain combines TRBV28 with TRBJ1-2; D possibly corresponds to TRBD1 (6 bases). CDR3 length equals 15 residues. V lost 5 bases, J lost 4 bases, and 17 bases lay in between. Germline CDR1 is MDHEN and CDR2 is SYDVKM. As DNA, the CDR3 is TGTGCCAGCAGTAGAATACAGGGAATGACCTATGGCTACACCTTC. It translates to CASSRIQGMTYGYTF.

The chain employs TRBV4-3 and TRBJ2-1, with 10 bases matching TRBD2. The CDR3 length is 18 residues. V lost 0 bases, J lost 3 bases, and 8 bases stayed unmatched. The germline CDR1 and CDR2 sequences are LGHNA and YSLEER. The CDR3, as DNA: TGCGCCAGCAGCCAAGATCACCCAGCGGGAGGGATCTACAATGAGCAGTTCTTC. It yields the protein CASSQDHPAGGIYNEQFF.

The J gene is TRBJ2-2, the V gene TRBV7-9; D gene uncertain. V lost 2 bases to trimming and J lost 0 bases, with 7 bases between them. This CDR3 has 15 residues. Germline V gene data show CDR1 as SEHNR and CDR2 as FQNEAQ (reference sequence). The DNA for the CDR3 is TGTGCCAGCAGCTTAACCAGGCCGAACACCGGGGAGCTGTTTTTT. Its translation is CASSLTRPNTGELFF. Full variable domain (outside the CDR3, taken from reference TRBV7-9 and TRBJ2-2): DTGVSQNPRHKITKRGQNVTFRCDPISEHNRLYWYRQTLGQGPEFLTYFQNEAQLEKSRLLSDRFSAERPKGSFSTLEIQRTEQGDSAMYLCASSLTRPNTGELFFGEGSRLTVL.

This chain connects TRBV29-1 to TRBJ1-2, with D unclear. The CDR3 consists of 14 residues. CDR1 and CDR2 from the germline V gene are SQVTM and ANQGSEA. V lost 6 bases and J lost 5, with 19 bases in between. The CDR3 nucleotides are TGCAGCGTGAGGATCCGGGATCAAGCGTATGGCTACACCTTC. Its protein product is CSVRIRDQAYGYTF.

About this clone itself: This sample includes further DNA sequences coding for the same CDR3. The chain joins TRBV4-3 to TRBJ2-5; 7 nucleotides match TRBD2. The CDR3 has 14 residues. CDR1 is LGHNA, CDR2 YSLEER, per germline. Trimming cost V 1 base and J 3 bases; bases outside gene matches: 2. For the CDR3, the DNA is TGCGCCAGCAGCCAAGGTCTAGCGGAAGAGACCCAGTACTTC. Protein: CASSQGLAEETQYF.

The rearrangement links TRBV18 to TRBJ2-6; a possible D gene is TRBD1 (5 bases). V was cut by 2 bases and J by 0 bases, with 8 bases left in between. The length of the CDR3 is 16 residues. Germline V lookup: CDR1 KGHSH, CDR2 LQKENI. The DNA for the CDR3 is TGTGCCAGCTCACCAGCAGGGCTCTCTGGGGCCAACGTCCTGACTTTC. Translation gives CASSPAGLSGANVLTF. The full variable domain, its missing parts supplied by reference TRBV18 and TRBJ2-6, is NAGVMQNPRHLVRRRGQEARLRCSPMKGHSHVYWYRQLPEEGLKFMVYLQKENIIDESGMPKERFSAEFPKEGPSILRIQQVVRGDSAAYFCASSPAGLSGANVLTFGAGSRLTVL.

This chain links TRBV4-3 with TRBJ1-2; unclear D gene. CDR3 length: 14 residues. The ends were cut back, 0 bases at V and 7 bases at J, with 12 bases in the middle. CDR1 LGHNA and CDR2 YSLEER come from the germline V gene. The CDR3 is CASSQDVKGFGYTF. In nucleotides, the CDR3 is TGCGCCAGCAGCCAAGATGTGAAAGGCTTTGGCTACACCTTC.